These T cell receptor beta chains were read from a single sample in a study of cytomegalovirus exposure and HLA in healthy donors. TCRdb's table, derived via immunoSEQ multiplex PCR, lists solely in-frame clones and lacks some. Of roughly 220,000 clones listed, 75% to 95% are singletons. Material for sequencing was PBMCs. The origin of the receptors is a woman between 18 and 29 years old in good health and CMV-seronegative. Both conserved end residues are part of each CDR3. Fields, in order: V gene, clone size, J gene, D gene, CDR3 DNA, CDR3 protein. A D gene is named only where the DNA matches it firmly. Where a row states a size, it is once, few, many or the class of an expanded clone; other rows omit it.

>TRBV7-2|NA|TRBJ2-1|TRBD2
TGTGCCAGCAGCCCCGGGACTAGCGGGTACAATGAGCAGTTCTTC
CASSPGTSGYNEQFF
>TRBV28|NA|TRBJ1-2|NA
TGTGCCAGCGGCACGGAGGGTGTGCATGGCTACACCTTC
CASGTEGVHGYTF
>TRBV2|few|TRBJ2-7|TRBD1
TGTGCCACCCTGGGACAGGGTTCCTACGAGCAGTACTTC
CATLGQGSYEQYF
>TRBV10-3|NA|TRBJ1-2|TRBD1
TGTGCCATCAGTCCCGGGACAGGGGGCACTAACTATGGCTACACCTTC
CAISPGTGGTNYGYTF
>TRBV15|NA|TRBJ2-4|NA
TGTGCCACCAGCATCGGAGCCTTCAGGGGCCGACTGGCCAAAAACATTCAGTACTTC
CATSIGAFRGRLAKNIQYF
>TRBV28|NA|TRBJ2-6|NA
TGTGCCAGCAGTTTGGGGGGGCGCGAGCTCTCTGGGGCCAACGTCCTGACTTTC
CASSLGGRELSGANVLTF
>TRBV7-9|NA|TRBJ2-7|TRBD1
TGTGCCAGCAGCTTTCTATCCGGGACAGCCAACGCCTACGAGCAGTACTTC
CASSFLSGTANAYEQYF
>TRBV5-1|NA|TRBJ2-5|NA
TGCGCCAGCAGCTCCACCCGAGAGGCAGCGGAGACCCAGTACTTC
CASSSTREAAETQYF
>TRBV6-5|NA|TRBJ1-6|TRBD1
TGTGCCAGCAGTGGTGTGGGACAGGGTCTTTCACCCCTCCACTTT
CASSGVGQGLSPLHF
>TRBV7-8|NA|TRBJ2-5|TRBD1
TGTGCCAGCAGCCGTATCGACAGGGGGCGCAGGTTGTCCTTAGGGGAGACCCAGTACTTC
CASSRIDRGRRLSLGETQYF
>TRBV29-1|once|TRBJ2-7|TRBD1
TGCAGCGTTTTGGGCCGGGACAGGGTTGACTACGAGCAGTACTTC
CSVLGRDRVDYEQYF
>TRBV2|NA|TRBJ1-4|TRBD1
TGTGCCAGCAGTGAGACAGGGGAGACCTATGAAAAACTGTTTTTT
CASSETGETYEKLFF
>TRBV7-2|NA|TRBJ2-5|TRBD2
TGTGCCAGCAGCCCCCGCCGAGCGGGACAAGAGACCCAGTACTTC
CASSPRRAGQETQYF
>TRBV11-2|NA|TRBJ1-1|NA
TGTGCCAGCAGCGCGCGTGTTGACACTGAAGCTTTCTTT
CASSARVDTEAFF
>TRBV29-1|NA|TRBJ2-1|NA
TGCACAGGACAGACGCATCGCGATGAGCAGTTCTTC
CTGQTHRDEQFF
>TRBV9|NA|TRBJ1-1|TRBD1
TGTGCATCCGGGACAGGGTGGGGCACTGAAGCTTTCTTT
CASGTGWGTEAFF
>TRBV15|NA|TRBJ2-3|NA
TGTGCCACCAGCAGAGATGTAGAGGGCGGGGCGGGCACAGATACGCAGTATTTT
CATSRDVEGGAGTDTQYF
>TRBV12-5|NA|TRBJ2-7|TRBD1
TGTGCTAGTGGTTTGCAAACAGGGGGATACTACGAGCAGTACTTC
CASGLQTGGYYEQYF
>TRBV11-2|NA|TRBJ2-7|TRBD2
TGTGCCAGCCGCGGACGGGGGACTAGCGGGCGGGCCAGAGAGCAGTACTTC
CASRGRGTSGRAREQYF
>TRBV5-4|NA|TRBJ2-2|NA
TGTGCCAGCAGCCGACAGGACGGAGCGTACACCGGGGAGCTGTTTTTT
CASSRQDGAYTGELFF
>TRBV7-6|NA|TRBJ1-5|NA
TGTGCCAGCAGCTTAGCCCCGGGACGGGGGGTTCAGCCCCAGCATTTT
CASSLAPGRGVQPQHF
>TRBV7-6|few|TRBJ2-2|TRBD2
TGTGCCAGCAGCTTGACTAGCGCCGACACCGGGGAGCTGTTTTTT
CASSLTSADTGELFF
>TRBV6-1|NA|TRBJ2-7|TRBD2
TGTGCCAGCAGGCGAAGCGGGGCCTACGAGCAGTACTTC
CASRRSGAYEQYF
>TRBV7-6|NA|TRBJ2-3|TRBD2
TGTGCCAGCAGCTTAGTTGCGGGGGGAGGTACGCAGTATTTT
CASSLVAGGGTQYF
>TRBV4-2|NA|TRBJ2-2|NA
TGTGCCAGCAGCCAACCGTTGTCGGGTGGGCTGTTTTTT
CASSQPLSGGLFF
>TRBV5-5|NA|TRBJ2-1|TRBD1
TGTGCCAGCACATCCGGGACAGAGTACAATGAGCAGTTCTTC
CASTSGTEYNEQFF
>TRBV5-1|NA|TRBJ1-5|NA
TGCGCCAGCAGCTTGACAGGAAATCAGCCCCAGCATTTT
CASSLTGNQPQHF
>TRBV4-1|NA|TRBJ2-3|TRBD2
TGCGCCAGCAGCCATCCGGGAGGGCGGGGAGATACGCAGTATTTT
CASSHPGGRGDTQYF
>TRBV10-2|NA|TRBJ2-5|NA
TGCGCCAGCAGTGGTCAGCAAGAGACCCAGTACTTC
CASSGQQETQYF
>TRBV19|once|TRBJ2-2|TRBD2
TGTGCCAGTAGTCCCAGGACTAGCGGGAGAACCGGGGAGCTGTTTTTT
CASSPRTSGRTGELFF
>TRBV6-6|NA|TRBJ1-1|NA
TGTGCCAGCAGTTACTCGCCACCCCGGGCTTTCTTT
CASSYSPPRAFF
>TRBV5-1|once|TRBJ2-7|TRBD1
TGCGCCAGCAGCATCGCACCGGGACAGGTTTACGAGCAGTACTTC
CASSIAPGQVYEQYF
>TRBV6-1|few|TRBJ1-2|NA
TGTGCCAGCACCTTAACAGGATATGGCTACACCTTC
CASTLTGYGYTF
>TRBV28|NA|TRBJ1-2|TRBD1
TGTGCCATTCCGGGACAGGGGGCCTATGGCTACACCTTC
CAIPGQGAYGYTF
>TRBV5-6|NA|TRBJ2-3|TRBD2
TGTGCCAGCAGCTTGGATGCTAGCGGGACCACAGATACGCAGTATTTT
CASSLDASGTTDTQYF
>TRBV1|NA|TRBJ2-2|NA
TGCACCAGCAGCCAAGGTTTCCGGACCGGGGAGCTGTTTTTT
CTSSQGFRTGELFF
>TRBV11-2|NA|TRBJ1-1|NA
TGTGCCAGCAGCTTAGGAAGGTCGGGGGGCTGGACTGAAGCTTTCTTT
CASSLGRSGGWTEAFF
>TRBV11-3|once|TRBJ2-5|NA
TGTGCCAGCAGCCTTACTCAGGGAGAGACCCAGTACTTC
CASSLTQGETQYF
>TRBV2|NA|TRBJ2-7|TRBD1
TGTGCCAGCACTAGACAGGGAATCTACGAGCAGTACTTC
CASTRQGIYEQYF
>TRBV7-7|NA|TRBJ2-5|TRBD2
TGTGCTAGCAGCTTAGGTGGACTAGCCCAAGAGACCCAGTACTTC
CASSLGGLAQETQYF
>TRBV11-3|NA|TRBJ2-2|TRBD2
TGTGCCAGCAGCGCCGGGAGGCGGGACACCGGGGAGCTGTTTTTT
CASSAGRRDTGELFF
>TRBV6-4|NA|TRBJ2-2|TRBD2
TGTGCCAGCGCTAGCGGGAGTAAAATCGGGGAGCTGTTTTTT
CASASGSKIGELFF
>TRBV10-3|NA|TRBJ2-7|TRBD1
TGTGCCATCAGTGGCAGGACAGGGAGCTACGAGCAGTACTTC
CAISGRTGSYEQYF
>TRBV30|NA|TRBJ2-1|NA
TGTGCCTGGAGTGTACTAGTAGAGGGTGAGCAGTTCTTC
CAWSVLVEGEQFF
>TRBV6-1|NA|TRBJ2-7|NA
TGTGCCAGCATAGGGGACACCTACGAGCAGTACTTC
CASIGDTYEQYF
>TRBV27|once|TRBJ1-1|TRBD1
TGTGCCAGCAGTTTAGCGTTCCAGGGGGCCGGCACTGAAGCTTTCTTT
CASSLAFQGAGTEAFF